This T cell receptor beta chain emerged from a study of beta chain features in type 1 diabetes (dated by TCRdb to 2016 to 2018). Some background on the complete study: Mean age, gender distribution, total cell number and subset yield were not different between patients and healthy donors. A total of roughly 100 million sorted cells were examined across all samples, and the number of cells per subset was strongly correlated with RNA yield. In the study, recently diagnosed type 1 diabetes patients and matched healthy donors were compared on the TCRB repertoires of their sorted circulating CD4+ T cell subsets. Whereas all 30 or so donors provided naive and central memory subsets, regulatory and stem cell-like memory subsets were isolated from just 8 patients and roughly 8 healthy donors. General study outcomes and caveats: PCR might favor shorter templates, but patient and control samples were amplified and corrected together, so any skew would affect both groups equally. Only small numbers of individuals were included in the HLA sub-analyses, which left unresolved whether HLA type had any influence on TCRB rearrangement. At VDJ recombination sites, patients with type 1 diabetes made fewer insertions and deleted more nucleotides, a pattern implying thymic rearrangement abnormalities. The naive, central memory and regulatory TCRB repertoires appeared to resemble one another more closely among patients than among healthy donors. Because cDNA was sequenced instead of genomic DNA, highly expressing activated cells could be over-represented, though the groups showed no difference in activation or CD3 levels. A moderate but significant shortening of TCRB CDR3 length was observed in type 1 diabetes patients in all four CD4+ subsets.

Regarding this clone: Its antigen remains undetermined. Base qualities are missing; no much larger clone stands one base away.

The entire isolated RNA was reverse transcribed using the High Capacity cDNA Reverse Transcription Kit, and thus expressed TCRB transcripts were sequenced. For stem cell-like memory T cell samples, survey-depth immunoSEQ sequencing was used, averaging approximately 950,000 total reads per sample. After sorted cells were lysed in RLT buffer, RNA was extracted with DNase-treated RNeasy Micro or Mini kits, with the choice depending on cell number. To prevent cross-contamination, every cell subset was processed on its own, while patient and healthy donor samples were processed together. The immunoSEQ multiplex PCR was used to amplify TCRB sequences from cDNA, yielding 87-bp fragments that span the CDR3 region. Sequencing of the amplicons was done on the Illumina HiSeq platform. Per the authors' processing: Synthetic template baselines were used to correct PCR bias computationally, reads within Hamming distance 2 were collapsed, and singletons that could not be merged were discarded. By aligning reads against IMGT, V, D and J genes, CDR3 length, and insertions or deletions at six rearrangement sites were assigned. Within each subset, clonotype counts were normalized to sorted cell number, and only after that were true diversity and Gini coefficients computed with the tcR R package. Repertoire sharing was quantified using the overlap coefficient calculated on TCRB nucleotide sequences. The source is immuneACCESS, and TCRdb retained only in-frame sequences with V and J called. Part of the clones is not carried over; for the studies checked, unresolved V genes explain less than half of this, and the remainder is unexplained. The D gene and trimming were derived from the DNA, and the V and J assignments and clone size from that table. The sample contains about 16,000 clones, around 70% of them found a single time. 0.79% of the sample is held by the ten biggest clonotypes.

From each donor, a single peripheral blood sample of around 0.12 L on average was drawn into heparinised tubes. Naive, central memory, regulatory and stem cell-like memory CD4+ T cells were sorted on a BD FACSAria II using a panel including CD45RO, CCR7, CD25, CD127, CD95 and CD27. All sorted populations exceeded 95% purity. PBMCs were separated immediately by Lymphoprep density gradient centrifugation and were stained directly, without being cultured. Samples were stained and sorted in pairs, with one healthy donor and one patient per experiment, so that batch effects were minimized. Sequenced material: stem cell memory CD4+ T cells from blood. In light of the paper, this sample's cell subset or site label describes: stem cell-like memory CD4+ T cells. This clonotype originated in a man aged 25-40 years with type 1 diabetes.

The CDR3 in this case is CAVTGPSNEQFF. The DNA is TGTGCCGTGACAGGGCCCAGCAATGAGCAGTTCTTC. This receptor chain uses TRBV10-3 and TRBJ2-1; TRBD1 aligns with 7 central bases. Trimming takes 11 bases off V and 6 bases off J; junction bases not matched to a gene: 7. From the cysteine up to the phenylalanine, the CDR3 has a length of 12 residues. Only the CDR3 portion is preserved as DNA: 36 bases, with reading frame beginning at the first base. From the germline V gene, CDR1 is ENHRY and CDR2 is SYGVKD.